This passage covers 23 T cell receptor beta chains from one sample sequenced in a study of T cell repertoires in cytomegalovirus infection. MiXCR, run by TCRdb on the reads, gives a single entry per CDR3 protein. The sample contains roughly 280,000 distinct CDR3 sequences, roughly an eighth of which appear only once. The sequenced sample consisted of PBMCs. These receptors were collected from a human donor in good health (CMV status not recorded). Some clones in this sample may be carry-over from other donors' samples.

This clonotype was picked up many times. V is TRBV24-1 and J is TRBJ2-2; D may be TRBD1 or TRBD2 (5 bases each). Trimming left V 5 bases short and J 5 bases short, with 11 bases between. The CDR3 is made up of 14 amino acids. Germline CDR1 and CDR2: KGHDR and SFDVKD. The DNA of the CDR3 is TGTGCCACCAGTGGTACAGGACTTACCGGGGAGCTGTTTTTT. Its translation: CATSGTGLTGELFF.

This clonotype has a count of ten or more. DNA for the CDR3: TGCGCCAGCAGCCAAGATCTCTATATTTTGGGCCAGCCCCAGCATTTT. Residues: CASSQDLYILGQPQHF. The chain uses TRBV4-1 and TRBJ1-5; D gene uncertain. In germline, CDR1 is MGHRA, CDR2 YSYEKL. The V and J ends lost 0 bases and 7 bases respectively, with 16 bases between them. The CDR3 runs 16 residues.

This rearrangement joins TRBV5-4 to TRBJ2-3; 10 bases fit TRBD2. Germline V lookup: CDR1 SGHNT, CDR2 YYREEE (reference sequence). The trim removed 4 bases at V and 1 base at J, leaving 6 bases unmatched. The CDR3 is made up of 16 amino acids. The CDR3 DNA reads TGTGCCAGCAGCATTCCTGGACTAGCGGGCACAGATACGCAGTATTTT. This gives the protein CASSIPGLAGTDTQYF.

This clonotype was recorded many times. The V gene is TRBV7-2, the J gene TRBJ2-5; 8 bases map to TRBD1. J gave up 2 bases and V 4 bases, and 6 bases lay outside the gene matches. The CDR3 totals 15 residues. Germline assignment: CDR1 SGHTA and CDR2 FQGNSA. The CDR3 here is CASSSPDRGQETQYF. CDR3 nucleotide sequence: TGTGCCAGCAGCTCGCCCGACAGGGGACAAGAGACCCAGTACTTC.

This clonotype came up many times. The CDR3 bases are TGTGCCAGCAGCCAGGGGGTAGGTAACACTGAAGCTTTCTTT. Its protein product is CASSQGVGNTEAFF. This rearrangement joins TRBV9 to TRBJ1-1; 7 bases line up with TRBD1. This CDR3 contains 14 residues. The germline V gene encodes CDR1 SGDLS and CDR2 YYNGEE. V was clipped by 4 bases and J by 2 bases; unmatched bases: 5.

The V call is TRBV29-1, the J call TRBJ2-3; D uncertain. The CDR3 is made up of 12 amino acids. Germline V gene lookup returns CDR1 SQVTM and CDR2 ANQGSEA. Trimming took off 5 bases at V and 11 bases at J, with 17 bases between the two ends. CDR3 region: CSVHGPDPMQYF. In DNA form, the CDR3 reads TGCAGCGTTCACGGACCGGACCCAATGCAGTATTTT.

This clonotype was seen ten or more times. The rearrangement joins TRBV6-5 to TRBJ2-5; D is undetermined. From germline, CDR1 is MNHEY and CDR2 SVGAGI. V dropped 4 bases and J dropped 5 bases, with 8 bases sitting between them. The CDR3 totals 12 residues. The CDR3 DNA reads TGTGCCAGCAGTTCCGAGATGGAGACCCAGTACTTC. This sequence encodes CASSSEMETQYF.

This clonotype was counted at least ten times. This chain links TRBV6-1 with TRBJ2-1; 9 positions match TRBD1. CDR1 is MNHNS, CDR2 SASEGT, per germline. The CDR3 length is 14 residues. Trimming removed 7 bases from V and 6 bases from J; junction bases left unmatched: 7. CDR3 residues: CASTGQGLSNEQFF. DNA of the CDR3: TGTGCCAGCACAGGACAGGGGTTGAGCAATGAGCAGTTCTTC.

This clonotype has more than one count but fewer than ten. The DNA for the CDR3 is TGTGCCATCGGACAGGGACAAGATCAGCCCCAGCATTTT. Protein product: CAIGQGQDQPQHF. The chain recombines TRBV10-3 with TRBJ1-5; 8 bases are shared with TRBD1. This CDR3 is 13 amino acids long. CDR1 ENHRY and CDR2 SYGVKD come from the germline V gene. Trimming removed 8 bases from V and 5 bases from J; junction bases left unmatched: 5.

The chain employs TRBV9 and TRBJ2-1; D remains ambiguous. The CDR3 length is 13 residues. Germline V gives CDR1 SGDLS, CDR2 YYNGEE. With 4 bases removed from V and 4 bases from J, the gap between germline ends came to 9 bases. The CDR3 region is CASSPVGYNEQFF. The CDR3 DNA reads TGTGCCAGCAGCCCCGTAGGTTACAATGAGCAGTTCTTC.

There are many counts of this clonotype. The chain combines TRBV7-2 with TRBJ2-1; D ambiguous. The CDR3 is 11 residues long. The V end was cut by 5 bases, the J end by 4 bases, with 3 bases between. Germline CDR1 and CDR2: SGHTA and FQGNSA. CDR3 in amino acids: CASSPYNEQFF. The CDR3 nucleotides are TGTGCCAGCAGCCCGTACAATGAGCAGTTCTTC.

The chain employs TRBV7-8 and TRBJ2-3; D ambiguous. In germline, CDR1 is SGHVS, CDR2 FQNEAQ. The V gene lost 5 bases and the J gene lost 2 bases, with 11 bases spanning the gap. The CDR3 extends over 14 amino acids. This CDR3 is CASSINGPTDTQYF. The CDR3 DNA is TGTGCCAGCAGCATCAATGGGCCCACAGATACGCAGTATTTT.

This clonotype was detected many times. V is TRBV6-6 and J is TRBJ2-1; D might be TRBD1 (5 bases). The germline V and J ends were trimmed by 2 bases and 2 bases, with 10 bases remaining between them. The germline V gene encodes CDR1 MNHNY and CDR2 SVGAGI (reference sequence). The CDR3 extends over 15 amino acids. The CDR3 protein is CASSYGQGAYNEQFF. The DNA of the CDR3 is TGTGCCAGCAGTTACGGGCAGGGCGCCTACAATGAGCAGTTCTTC.

V is TRBV6-4 and J is TRBJ2-3; weak D call: TRBD2 (7 bases). The CDR3 totals 14 residues. The V end was cut by 0 bases, the J end by 6 bases, with 10 bases between. Germline CDR1 is MRHNA and CDR2 is SNTAGT. The CDR3 sequence is CASSDSEGGDTQYF. In DNA form, the CDR3 reads TGTGCCAGCAGTGACTCTGAGGGGGGGGATACGCAGTATTTT.

This clonotype has more than one count but fewer than ten. This chain joins TRBV5-4 and TRBJ1-4; TRBD1 agrees at 9 bases. The CDR3 length is 13 residues. Looked up from germline, CDR1 is SGHNT and CDR2 is YYREEE (reference sequence). Trimming cost V 4 bases and J 11 bases; bases outside gene matches: 6. As DNA, the CDR3 is TGTGCCAGCAGCCCACCGGACAGGGGCAAACTGTTTTTT. This encodes CASSPPDRGKLFF.

This clonotype was detected only once. The V gene is TRBV9, the J gene TRBJ2-1; D is undetermined. This CDR3 has 10 amino acids. The V and J ends lost 3 bases and 9 bases respectively, with 4 bases between them. The V gene's germline CDR1 is SGDLS and CDR2 YYNGEE. The DNA of the CDR3 is TGTGCCAGCAGCGGACCTGAGCAGTTCTTC. The encoded protein is CASSGPEQFF.

The V and J genes are TRBV28 and TRBJ2-3, with no clear D. This CDR3 spans 12 amino acids. Trimming removed 7 bases at V and 6 bases at J, with 11 bases between. Germline V gives CDR1 MDHEN, CDR2 SYDVKM. For the CDR3, the DNA is TGTGCCAGCACCAACCCTTGGGATACGCAGTATTTT. Translated, it gives CASTNPWDTQYF.

The CDR3 here is CATSEADRATDTQYF. Here the CDR3 DNA reads TGTGCCACCAGTGAGGCTGACAGGGCGACAGATACGCAGTATTTT. J is TRBJ2-3 and V is TRBV24-1; 7 nucleotides align to TRBD1. The V segment lost 4 bases and the J segment 3 bases; nucleotides outside the gene matches: 6. The CDR3 is made up of 15 amino acids. In germline, CDR1 is KGHDR, CDR2 SFDVKD.

This clonotype was seen only a few times. The chain recombines TRBV19 with TRBJ1-1; D not certain. Germline V gene sequence: CDR1 LNHDA, CDR2 SQIVND (reference sequence). CDR3 size: 14 residues. V was shortened by 6 bases and J by 1 base, with 12 bases between the two germline ends. CDR3 nucleotide sequence: TGTGCCAGTAGACTTCAAGGCGAGAACACTGAAGCTTTCTTT. Its translation: CASRLQGENTEAFF.

J is TRBJ2-2 and V is TRBV7-1, with 9 bases aligning to TRBD1. TRBV7-1 is an open reading frame whose function is uncertain. With 5 bases clipped from V and 5 bases from J, the junction kept 6 bases outside the gene matches. The length of the CDR3 is 15 residues. Here the CDR3 DNA reads TGTGCCAGCAGCCCCCGGACAGGGGTTACCGGGGAGCTGTTTTTT. It yields the protein CASSPRTGVTGELFF.

This clonotype was seen ten or more times. This chain uses TRBV2 with TRBJ2-7; D is ambiguous. There are 14 residues in the CDR3. V lost 1 base to trimming and J lost 2 bases, with 9 bases between them. Germline V gives CDR1 SNHLY, CDR2 FYNNEI. The CDR3 DNA is TGTGCCAGCAGTGAAGACGTCGGACCCTACGAGCAGTACTTC. This sequence encodes CASSEDVGPYEQYF.

Concerning this clonotype: A single base separates this from a much larger clone, so it may be a read error. Because it lacks the conserved phenylalanine or tryptophan at the end, this CDR3 is likely a read error. The chain is built from TRBV6-1 and TRBJ1-1, with TRBD1 identical over 10 bases. The CDR3 extends over 18 amino acids. Germline loops: CDR1 MNHNS, CDR2 SASEGT. V dropped 6 bases and J dropped 1; count of bases not matched to a gene: 14. CDR3 coding DNA: TGTGCCAGCAGAGAACCTCGGGACAGGGGAACGTCGAACACTGAAGCTTTCCTT. Amino acid sequence: CASREPRDRGTSNTEAFL.

The chain carries TRBV4-2 and TRBJ2-4, with D maybe TRBD2 (6 bases). CDR3 size: 16 residues. Trimming left V 0 bases short and J 4 bases short, with 13 bases between. Per the germline V gene, CDR1 is LGHNA and CDR2 is YNFKEQ. CDR3 bases: TGTGCCAGCAGCCAAGATTGGCGGGACGGTAAAAACATTCAGTACTTC. It specifies CASSQDWRDGKNIQYF.